The clone carrying this TCR beta chain was recorded at least ten times. A J-beta primer mix and a sample-barcoded 5' primer were used in a second PCR of about 7 to 12 cycles. A template-switch adaptor containing 12 random nucleotides labeled each cDNA molecule. TCRdb analysed the 5' RACE reads with MiXCR anew, one entry per CDR3 protein. The sample yields 600,000 or so distinct CDR3 sequences, under 30% seen once. V lost 3 bases and J lost 3, with 15 bases in between. Germline loops: CDR1 SGDLS, CDR2 YYNGEE. The CDR3 contains 15 residues. These data originate in a study of blood T cells in healthy people across ages.

Source material: blood. The clonotype was recovered from an elderly woman in good health. This chain connects TRBV9 to TRBJ2-5; tentative D call: TRBD2 (6 bases). This CDR3 is CASSEPLTGEETQYF. DNA of the CDR3: TGTGCCAGCAGCGAGCCCCTAACGGGGGAAGAGACCCAGTACTTC.